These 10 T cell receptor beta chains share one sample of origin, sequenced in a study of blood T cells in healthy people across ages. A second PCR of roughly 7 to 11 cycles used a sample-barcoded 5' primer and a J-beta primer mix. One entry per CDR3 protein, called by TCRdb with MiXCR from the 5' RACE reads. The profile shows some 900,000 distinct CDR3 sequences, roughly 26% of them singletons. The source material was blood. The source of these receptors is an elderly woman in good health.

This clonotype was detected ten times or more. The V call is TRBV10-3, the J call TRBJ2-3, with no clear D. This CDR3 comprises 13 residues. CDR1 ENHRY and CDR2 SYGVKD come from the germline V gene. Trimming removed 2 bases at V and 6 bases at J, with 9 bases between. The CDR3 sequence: CAISERYGDTQYF. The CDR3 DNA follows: TGTGCCATCAGTGAGCGATACGGGGATACGCAGTATTTT.

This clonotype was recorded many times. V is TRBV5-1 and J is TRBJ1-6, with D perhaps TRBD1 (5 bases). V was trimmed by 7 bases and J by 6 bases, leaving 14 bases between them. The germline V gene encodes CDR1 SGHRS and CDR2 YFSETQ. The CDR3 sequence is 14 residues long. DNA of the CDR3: TGCGCCAGCTCTTATGGAGGGACTAATTCACCCCTCCACTTT. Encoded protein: CASSYGGTNSPLHF.

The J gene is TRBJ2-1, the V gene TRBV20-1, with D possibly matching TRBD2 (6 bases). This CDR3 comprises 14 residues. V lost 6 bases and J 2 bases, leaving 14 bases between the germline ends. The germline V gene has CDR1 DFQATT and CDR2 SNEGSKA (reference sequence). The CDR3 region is CSALSEGAYNEQFF. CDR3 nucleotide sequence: TGCAGTGCCCTGTCGGAGGGAGCCTACAATGAGCAGTTCTTC.

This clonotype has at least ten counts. CDR3 DNA: TGCGCCAGCAGCCAGGCCGGGGGGAACACTGAAGCTTTCTTT. Translated: CASSQAGGNTEAFF. The V call is TRBV4-3, the J call TRBJ1-1; maybe TRBD1 (5 bases). The CDR3 loop spans 14 amino acids. Trimming took off 3 bases at V and 1 base at J, with 9 bases between the two ends. The germline V gene has CDR1 LGHNA and CDR2 YSLEER.

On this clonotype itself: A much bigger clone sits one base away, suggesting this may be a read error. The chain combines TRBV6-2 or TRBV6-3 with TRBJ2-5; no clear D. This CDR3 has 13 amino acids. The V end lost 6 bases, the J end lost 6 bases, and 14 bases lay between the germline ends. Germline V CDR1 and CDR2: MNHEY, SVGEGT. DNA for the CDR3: TGTGCCAGCAGGTACCTTGGGCGACAGACCCAGTACTTC. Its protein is CASRYLGRQTQYF.

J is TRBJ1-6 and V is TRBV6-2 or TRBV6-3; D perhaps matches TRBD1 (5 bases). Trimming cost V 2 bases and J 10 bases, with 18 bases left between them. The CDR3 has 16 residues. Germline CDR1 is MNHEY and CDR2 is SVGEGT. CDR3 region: CASSYGLAREYSPLHF. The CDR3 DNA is TGTGCCAGCAGTTACGGACTAGCCAGGGAGTACTCACCCCTCCACTTT.

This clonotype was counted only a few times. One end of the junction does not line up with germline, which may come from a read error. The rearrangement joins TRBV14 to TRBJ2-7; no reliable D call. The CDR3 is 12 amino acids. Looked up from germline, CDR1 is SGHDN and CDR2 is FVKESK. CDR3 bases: TGTGCCAGCAGCCAAGTGGGTCCGACCCAGGACTTC. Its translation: CASSQVGPTQDF.

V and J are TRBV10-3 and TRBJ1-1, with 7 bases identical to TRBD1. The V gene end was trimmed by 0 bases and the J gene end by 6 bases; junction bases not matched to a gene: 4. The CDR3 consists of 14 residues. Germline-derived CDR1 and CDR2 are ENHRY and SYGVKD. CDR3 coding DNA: TGTGCCATCAGTGAGTCGATGGGACAGTCTGAAGCTTTCTTT. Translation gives CAISESMGQSEAFF.

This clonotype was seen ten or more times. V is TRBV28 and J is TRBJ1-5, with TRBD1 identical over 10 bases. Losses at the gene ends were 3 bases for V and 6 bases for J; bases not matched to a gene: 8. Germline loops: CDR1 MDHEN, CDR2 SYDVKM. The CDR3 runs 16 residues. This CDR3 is CASSFATGTGVQPQHF. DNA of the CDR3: TGTGCCAGCAGTTTTGCTACCGGGACAGGGGTTCAGCCCCAGCATTTT.

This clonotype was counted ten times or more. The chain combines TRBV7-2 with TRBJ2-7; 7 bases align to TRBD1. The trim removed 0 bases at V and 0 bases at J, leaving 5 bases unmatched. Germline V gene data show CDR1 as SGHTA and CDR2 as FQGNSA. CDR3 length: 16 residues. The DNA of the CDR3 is TGTGCCAGCAGCTTAGCTTGGACAGGAAACTCCTACGAGCAGTACTTC. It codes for CASSLAWTGNSYEQYF.